This record covers a single T cell receptor beta chain. What it recognizes is unknown. This sample was taken from a study of Ad26.COV2.S vaccination and SARS-CoV-2 variants. Notes on the study in general: The TCR breadth and depth analyses may have produced an underestimate of total T cell responses. The placebo group had lower spike-specific TCR breadth than the vaccine recipients did.

The CDR3 extends over 15 amino acids. Trimming took 6 bases from V and 1 from J, leaving 14 bases between them. The germline V gene has CDR1 MNHEY and CDR2 SMNVEV (reference sequence). Repertoires were generated with immunoSEQ multiplex PCR, while TCRdb's copy carries only in-frame clones and drops some. Among around 370,000 clones, around 92% were seen once, and the ten largest hold 3% to 5%. The gene calls are TRBV27 and TRBJ2-3, with D maybe TRBD2 (6 bases). The sample was peripheral blood, taken after recovery from COVID-19. The TCR comes from a human donor who had recovered from COVID-19. CDR3 coding DNA: TGTGCCAGCAGCTTTAGCGGAGGGCGCACAGATACGCAGTATTTT. Its translation: CASSFSGGRTDTQYF.